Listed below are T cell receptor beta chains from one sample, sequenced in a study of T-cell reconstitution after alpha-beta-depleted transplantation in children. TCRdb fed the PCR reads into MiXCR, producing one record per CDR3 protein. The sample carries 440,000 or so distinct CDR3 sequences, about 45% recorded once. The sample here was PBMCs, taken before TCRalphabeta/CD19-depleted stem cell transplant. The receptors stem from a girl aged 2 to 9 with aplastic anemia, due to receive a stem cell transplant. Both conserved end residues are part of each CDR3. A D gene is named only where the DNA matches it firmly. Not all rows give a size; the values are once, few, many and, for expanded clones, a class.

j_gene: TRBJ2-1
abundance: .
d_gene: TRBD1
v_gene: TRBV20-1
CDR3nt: TGCAGTGCTGGGGATCGGCCCGACAGGGGATTTAATCATGAGCAGTTCTTC
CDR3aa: CSAGDRPDRGFNHEQFF

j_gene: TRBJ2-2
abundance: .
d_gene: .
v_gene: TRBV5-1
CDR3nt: TGTGCCAGCTCATTACCCGGGGAGCTGTTTTTT
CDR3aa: CASSLPGELFF

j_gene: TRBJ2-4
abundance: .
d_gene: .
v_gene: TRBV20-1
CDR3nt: TGCAGTGCTAGAAATAGAGGTGACATTCAGTACTTC
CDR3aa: CSARNRGDIQYF

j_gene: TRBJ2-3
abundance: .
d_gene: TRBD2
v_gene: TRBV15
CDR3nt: TGTGCCACCAGCCGAATAACTAAACTAGCGCCTAGCACAGATACGCAGTATTTT
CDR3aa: CATSRITKLAPSTDTQYF

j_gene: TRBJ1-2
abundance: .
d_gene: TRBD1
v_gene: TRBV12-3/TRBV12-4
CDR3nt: TGTGCCAGCAGGGGGGGGGACAGTAACTATGGCTACACCTTC
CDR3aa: CASRGGDSNYGYTF

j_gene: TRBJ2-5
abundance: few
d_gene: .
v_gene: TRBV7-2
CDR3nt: TGTGCCAGCAGCTCGTATGGGGAGACCCAGTACTTC
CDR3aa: CASSSYGETQYF

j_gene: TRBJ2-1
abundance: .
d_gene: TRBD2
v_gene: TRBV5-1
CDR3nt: TGCGCCAGCAGCCGAAAGACTAGCGGGGGGGCTCGCTATGAGCAGTTCTTC
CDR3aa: CASSRKTSGGARYEQFF

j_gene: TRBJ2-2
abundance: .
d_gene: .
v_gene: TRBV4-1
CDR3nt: TGCGCCAGCAGCCAACGCTCGAACACCGGGGAGCTGTTTTTT
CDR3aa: CASSQRSNTGELFF

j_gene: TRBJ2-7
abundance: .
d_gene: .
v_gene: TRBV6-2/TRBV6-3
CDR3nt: TGTGCCAGCAGTTACTCAGCGGAGGGCCCTCTAGGCGAGCAGTACTTC
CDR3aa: CASSYSAEGPLGEQYF

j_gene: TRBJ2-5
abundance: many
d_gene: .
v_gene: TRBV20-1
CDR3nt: TGCAGTGCTAGAGATACCAGACAGGTCCAAGAGACCCAGTACTTC
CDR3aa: CSARDTRQVQETQYF

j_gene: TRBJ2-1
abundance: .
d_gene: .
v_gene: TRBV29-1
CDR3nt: TGCAGCGTTGTTCTGGGTTATGAGCAGTTCTTC
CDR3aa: CSVVLGYEQFF

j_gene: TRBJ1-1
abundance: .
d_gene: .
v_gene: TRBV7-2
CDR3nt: TGTGCCAGCAGCTCCCAAGGCGGGGCAGCGAACACTGAAGCTTTCTTT
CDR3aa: CASSSQGGAANTEAFF

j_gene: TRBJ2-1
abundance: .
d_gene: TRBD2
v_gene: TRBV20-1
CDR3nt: TGCAGTGCTTATACTAGCGGGAGCTTCTTC
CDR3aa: CSAYTSGSFF

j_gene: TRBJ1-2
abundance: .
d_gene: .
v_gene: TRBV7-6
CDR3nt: TGTGCCAGCAGCGGGCTCTATGAGGGCTACACCTTC
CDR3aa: CASSGLYEGYTF

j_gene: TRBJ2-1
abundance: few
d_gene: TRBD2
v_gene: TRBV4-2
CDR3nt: TGTGCCAGCAGCCGTCTTCCCGGGACTAGCTCCAATGAGCAGTTCTTC
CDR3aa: CASSRLPGTSSNEQFF

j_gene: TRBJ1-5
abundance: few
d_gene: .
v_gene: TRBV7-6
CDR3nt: TGTGCCAGCAGCCCCGAATTCACAGGGTTTTACGATCAGCCCCAGCATTTT
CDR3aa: CASSPEFTGFYDQPQHF

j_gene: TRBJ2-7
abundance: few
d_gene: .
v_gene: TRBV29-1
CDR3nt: TGCAGCGTGTCCGATGGGCGACGTAAGGTGCAGTACTTC
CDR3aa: CSVSDGRRKVQYF

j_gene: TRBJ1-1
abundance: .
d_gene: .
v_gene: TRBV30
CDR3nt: TGTGCCTGGACCTCCGGGGGGAGGACTGAAGCTTTCTTT
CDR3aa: CAWTSGGRTEAFF

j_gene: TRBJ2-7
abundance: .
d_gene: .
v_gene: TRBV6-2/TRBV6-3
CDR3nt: TGTGCCAGCCCCCTCGACGAGCAGTACTTC
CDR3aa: CASPLDEQYF

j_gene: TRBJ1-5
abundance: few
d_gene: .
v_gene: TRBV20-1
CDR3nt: TGCAGTGCTAACCCGTCGACGGGCAGGAATCAGCCCCAGCATTTT
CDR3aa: CSANPSTGRNQPQHF

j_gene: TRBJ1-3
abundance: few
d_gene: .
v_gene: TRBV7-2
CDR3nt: TGTGCCAGCAGCTCCGCGGGGGGGCAGGGTGGAAACACCATATATTTT
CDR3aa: CASSSAGGQGGNTIYF

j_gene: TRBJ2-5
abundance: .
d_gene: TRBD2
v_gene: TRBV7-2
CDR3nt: TGTGCCAGCAACGATGGACTAGCGGAGACCCAGTACTTC
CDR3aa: CASNDGLAETQYF

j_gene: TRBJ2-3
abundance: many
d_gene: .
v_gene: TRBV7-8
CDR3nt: TGTGCCAGCAGCCCGAGCCGGTCCACAGATACGCAGTATTTT
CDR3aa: CASSPSRSTDTQYF

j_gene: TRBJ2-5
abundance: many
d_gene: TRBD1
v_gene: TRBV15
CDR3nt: TGTGCCACCAGCGAGTGGACCGGGACAGGGAAAGAGACCCAGTACTTC
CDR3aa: CATSEWTGTGKETQYF

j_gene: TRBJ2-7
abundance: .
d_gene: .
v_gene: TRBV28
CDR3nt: TGTGCCAGTTTGGAGGGAACCTCCTACGAGCAGTACTTC
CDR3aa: CASLEGTSYEQYF